This T cell receptor beta chain was captured by sequencing in a study of memory CD4+ T cells and cytomegalovirus serostatus. Profiling relied on immunoSEQ multiplex PCR, and the TCRdb table lists in-frame clones only, not all of them. The data show roughly 28,000 clones, with roughly 76% seen just once and roughly 0.98% held by the top ten. The study, taken as a whole, reports: The CMV-associated TCR signature appears largely within the CD4+ memory repertoire. Median bootstrapped AUC for CMV status was around 0.96 originally, about 0.9 US-trained.

Single viable CD3+CD4+CD8-CD45RO+ cells were sorted as the memory CD4+ T cells. Serostatus was set by detecting CMV pp150, pp28, p38, p52 IgG. This CDR3 has 14 residues. V was pared by 4 bases and J by 8 bases, with 7 bases of the junction left unmatched. Germline-derived CDR1 and CDR2 are LNHDA and SQIVND (reference sequence). Of note for this clone: Antigen unknown.

This sequence joins TRBV19 and TRBJ1-2, with 10 bases identical to TRBD1. Sequencing input: memory CD4+ T cells from blood. The clonotype was recovered from an adult in good health and CMV-seronegative. The CDR3 coding sequence is TGTGCCAGTAGTAACCCCGGGACAGGGGACGGCTACACCTTC. As protein: CASSNPGTGDGYTF.